The T cell receptor (beta chain) under discussion was sequenced for a study of identical twins. TCRdb reprocessed the 5' RACE reads with MiXCR, giving one entry per CDR3 protein. The profile shows some 300,000 distinct CDR3 sequences, roughly 12% of them singletons. These data were likewise used in another study, on yellow fever vaccine responses in identical twins.

Sequenced: CD8+ T cells sorted from blood. The receptor was derived from a woman younger than 35 in good health.

The CDR3 region has the DNA TGTGCCAGCAGTCCGAGCAGGGGGGACAATGAGCAGTTCTTC. The encoded protein is CASSPSRGDNEQFF. The rearrangement links TRBV28 to TRBJ2-1, with a possible D match to TRBD1 (7 bases). The germline CDR1 and CDR2 sequences are MDHEN and SYDVKM. The CDR3 is made up of 14 amino acids. V was pared by 5 bases and J by 5 bases, with 13 bases between.